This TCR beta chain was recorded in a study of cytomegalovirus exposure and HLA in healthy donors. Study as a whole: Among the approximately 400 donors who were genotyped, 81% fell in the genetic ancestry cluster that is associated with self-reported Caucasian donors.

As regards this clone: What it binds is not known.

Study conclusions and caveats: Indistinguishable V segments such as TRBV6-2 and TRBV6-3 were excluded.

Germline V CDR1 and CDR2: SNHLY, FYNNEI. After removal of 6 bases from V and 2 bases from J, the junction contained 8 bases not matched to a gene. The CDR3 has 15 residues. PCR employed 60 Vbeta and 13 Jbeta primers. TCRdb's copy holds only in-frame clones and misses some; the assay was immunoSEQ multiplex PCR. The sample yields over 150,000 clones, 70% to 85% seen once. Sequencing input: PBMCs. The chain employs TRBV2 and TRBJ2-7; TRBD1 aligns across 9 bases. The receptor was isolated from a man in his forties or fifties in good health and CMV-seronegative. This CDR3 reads CASSRTGVFTYEQYF. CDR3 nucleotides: TGTGCCAGCAGCAGGACAGGGGTCTTCACCTACGAGCAGTACTTC.